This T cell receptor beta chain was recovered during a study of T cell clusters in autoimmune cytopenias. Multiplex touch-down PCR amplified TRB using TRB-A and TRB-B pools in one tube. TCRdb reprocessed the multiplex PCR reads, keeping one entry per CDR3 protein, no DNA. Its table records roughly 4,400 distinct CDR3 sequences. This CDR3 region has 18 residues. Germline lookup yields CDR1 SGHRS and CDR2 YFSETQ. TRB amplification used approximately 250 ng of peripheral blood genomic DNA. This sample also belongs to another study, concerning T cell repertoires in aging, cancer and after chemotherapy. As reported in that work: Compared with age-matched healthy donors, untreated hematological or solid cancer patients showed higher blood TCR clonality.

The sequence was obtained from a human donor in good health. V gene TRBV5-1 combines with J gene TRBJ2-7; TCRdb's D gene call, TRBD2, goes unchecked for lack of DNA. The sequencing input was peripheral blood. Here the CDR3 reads CASSLTSGRAPVRYEQYF.